The clone carrying this T cell receptor beta chain was seen a single time. Its antigen remains unidentified. Between the trimmed V and J ends, which lost 0 bases and 2 bases, there was a span of 8 bases. CDR1 and CDR2 from the germline V gene are SGHRS and YFSETQ. This CDR3 contains 15 residues. The sample is drawn from a study of early T cells in non-severe SARS-CoV-2 infection. In the study overall: Chains were unpaired, as sequencing was done on bulk RNA from unsorted whole blood.

Study-wide results and caveats: The study's VDJdb matching favored anti-spike CD8 responses and missed private and CD4 specificities.

Unique molecular identifier tags were affixed to discrete cDNA molecules. TCRdb independently ran MiXCR on the 5' RACE reads; one entry per CDR3 protein. The top ten clones hold over 1.2% of a sample with about 64,000 distinct CDR3 sequences, roughly 13% of them seen once. This rearrangement joins TRBV5-1 to TRBJ2-2; no definite D call. The clonotype was recovered from an adult who was a healthcare worker with PCR-confirmed SARS-CoV-2 infection or an uninfected control (not recorded which). The material sequenced was whole blood, taken at baseline. The CDR3 nucleotides are TGCGCCAGCAGCTTGGGACATCCCAACACCGGGGAGCTGTTTTTT. The encoded protein is CASSLGHPNTGELFF.